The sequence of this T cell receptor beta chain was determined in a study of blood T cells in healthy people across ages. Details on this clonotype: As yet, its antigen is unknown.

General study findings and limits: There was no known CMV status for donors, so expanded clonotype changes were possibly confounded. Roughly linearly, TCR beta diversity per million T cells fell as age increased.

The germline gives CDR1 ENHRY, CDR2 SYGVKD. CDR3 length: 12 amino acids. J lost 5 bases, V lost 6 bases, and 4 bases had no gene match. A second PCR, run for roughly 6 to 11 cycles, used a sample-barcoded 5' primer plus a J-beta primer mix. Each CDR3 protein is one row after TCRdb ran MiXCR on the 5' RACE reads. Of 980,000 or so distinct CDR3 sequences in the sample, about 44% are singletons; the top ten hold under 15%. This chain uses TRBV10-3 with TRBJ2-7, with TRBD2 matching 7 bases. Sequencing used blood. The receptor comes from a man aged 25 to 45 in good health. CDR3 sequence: CAIRGEGNEQYF. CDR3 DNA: TGTGCCATCAGGGGGGAGGGAAACGAGCAGTACTTC.